One and the same sample provided the 30 T cell receptor beta chains below, sequenced in a study of T cell responses to AZD1222 COVID-19 vaccine. The table came from immunoSEQ multiplex PCR; TCRdb's copy has only in-frame clones and leaves some out. The data contain about 42,000 clones, approximately 88% of them singletons. The starting material was peripheral blood, obtained 28 days after the second AZD1222 dose. These TCRs come from an adult who received the AZD1222 COVID-19 vaccine.

This rearrangement joins TRBV15 to TRBJ2-3, with D hard to call. Trimming took 0 bases from V and 0 from J, leaving 10 bases between them. Germline V gene lookup returns CDR1 LNHNV and CDR2 YYDKDF (reference sequence). CDR3 length equals 16 residues. The CDR3, as DNA: TGTGCCACCAGCAGAGATCTACAGACTAGCACAGATACGCAGTATTTT. This codes for CATSRDLQTSTDTQYF. Full variable domain (remainder filled in from reference TRBV15 and TRBJ2-3): DAMVIQNPRYQVTQFGKPVTLSCSQTLNHNVMYWYQQKSSQAPKLLFHYYDKDFNNEADTPDNFQSRRPNTSFCFLDIRSPGLGDTAMYLCATSRDLQTSTDTQYFGPGTRLTVL.

The V and J genes are TRBV5-6 and TRBJ1-5; D is ambiguous. The CDR3 runs to 17 residues. Germline V gene lookup returns CDR1 SGHDT and CDR2 YYEEEE. V dropped 2 bases and J dropped 0 bases, with 15 bases sitting between them. The CDR3 loop is CASSLRGWEISNQPQHF. The CDR3 DNA sequence: TGTGCCAGCAGCTTACGGGGATGGGAGATTAGCAATCAGCCCCAGCATTTT. The full variable domain, rest sourced from reference TRBV5-6 and TRBJ1-5, is DAGVTQSPTHLIKTRGQQVTLRCSPKSGHDTVSWYQQALGQGPQFIFQYYEEEERQRGNFPDRFSGHQFPNYSSELNVNALLLGDSALYLCASSLRGWEISNQPQHFGDGTRLSIL.

The chain couples TRBV13 to TRBJ2-2; possibly TRBD2 for D (5 bases). This CDR3 is built from 13 residues. Germline CDR1 and CDR2: PRHDT and FYEKMQ (reference sequence). V lost 4 bases, J lost 5 bases, and 8 bases lay in between. This CDR3 reads CASSSSGTGELFF. The CDR3 nucleotides read TGTGCCAGCAGCTCCTCGGGGACCGGGGAGCTGTTTTTT.

This chain links TRBV19 with TRBJ1-1; D remains ambiguous. The germline CDR1 and CDR2 sequences are LNHDA and SQIVND (reference sequence). CDR3 length: 15 amino acids. V shed 4 bases and J shed 2 bases, with 14 bases lying between them. This CDR3 is CASSNTAGINTEAFF. The CDR3 region has the DNA TGTGCCAGTAGTAATACGGCGGGAATCAACACTGAAGCTTTCTTT.

The chain is built from TRBV19 and TRBJ1-2; tentative D call: TRBD1 (5 bases). Germline values: CDR1 LNHDA, CDR2 SQIVND (reference sequence). Trimming took off 0 bases at V and 6 bases at J, with 14 bases between the two ends. The CDR3 runs 15 residues. Here the CDR3 reads CASSIDVRQGHGYTF. CDR3 coding DNA: TGTGCCAGTAGTATAGATGTCCGGCAGGGCCATGGCTACACCTTC.

J is TRBJ1-2 and V is TRBV11-2, with TRBD1 as a possible D gene (5 bases). Germline CDR1 and CDR2: SGHAT and FQNNGV. This CDR3 is 17 amino acids long. V was trimmed by 5 bases and J by 8 bases, leaving 27 bases between them. The CDR3 protein is CASSPGTGRAPVRGYTF. Written as DNA, the CDR3 is TGTGCCAGCAGCCCCGGCACGGGCAGGGCCCCCGTGCGGGGCTACACCTTC.

This clone was observed a handful of times. The chain recombines TRBV27 with TRBJ1-5, with 7 nucleotides matching TRBD1. The CDR3 has 17 amino acids. V dropped 4 bases and J dropped 5; count of bases not matched to a gene: 14. CDR1 is MNHEY, CDR2 SMNVEV, per germline (reference sequence). CDR3 loop: CASSSQPTGFEDQPQHF. CDR3 sequence (DNA): TGTGCCAGCAGTTCCCAACCGACAGGGTTTGAGGATCAGCCCCAGCATTTT.

This chain joins TRBV6-5 and TRBJ2-2; a weak D match, TRBD2 (7 bases). CDR3 length equals 16 residues. Germline CDR1 is MNHEY and CDR2 is SVGAGI. Trimming shortened V by 4 bases and J by 7 bases, and 19 bases separated the two germline ends. CDR3 amino acids: CASSLPGGGAGGELFF. In nucleotides, the CDR3 is TGTGCCAGCAGTTTACCTGGCGGGGGCGCGGGCGGGGAGCTGTTTTTT.

The rearrangement joins TRBV2 to TRBJ1-1; D remains ambiguous. This CDR3 region has 14 residues. V was trimmed by 1 base and J by 1 base, leaving 7 bases between them. Germline CDR1 SNHLY, CDR2 FYNNEI. This CDR3 reads CASSEDLENTEAFF. CDR3 sequence (DNA): TGTGCCAGCAGTGAAGACTTAGAGAACACTGAAGCTTTCTTT.

The V gene is TRBV5-4, the J gene TRBJ1-2, with D unclear. Germline values: CDR1 SGHNT, CDR2 YYREEE (reference sequence). V was clipped by 0 bases and J by 0 bases, with 18 bases between them. This CDR3 contains 18 residues. The CDR3 DNA sequence: TGTGCCAGCAGCTTGGGGACCCAGAGGACGGATTCTAACTATGGCTACACCTTC. Translation: CASSLGTQRTDSNYGYTF.

The chain uses TRBV29-1 and TRBJ2-3; D gene uncertain. The CDR3 runs to 12 residues. Deletions cut 6 bases from V and 6 bases from J, with 13 bases between. The germline CDR1 and CDR2 sequences are SQVTM and ANQGSEA. The CDR3 region is CSVAVAEDTQYF. DNA for the CDR3: TGCAGCGTCGCCGTGGCAGAGGATACGCAGTATTTT.

The CDR3 region has the DNA TGTGCAGGGGGGGCTACAGATACGCAGTATTTT. This codes for CAGGATDTQYF. The V gene is TRBV6-4, the J gene TRBJ2-3; tentative D call: TRBD2 (7 bases). CDR3 length equals 11 residues. Looked up from germline, CDR1 is MRHNA and CDR2 is SNTAGT.

The chain couples TRBV30 to TRBJ1-4; D remains unclear. This CDR3 is built from 14 residues. Germline lookup yields CDR1 GTSNPN and CDR2 SVGIG (reference sequence). Trimming removed 0 bases at V and 4 bases at J, with 9 bases between. CDR3 sequence (DNA): TGTGCCTGGAGTGTACCGTGGGGTAATGAAAAACTGTTTTTT. It yields the protein CAWSVPWGNEKLFF.

This rearrangement joins TRBV19 to TRBJ1-5, with D possibly being TRBD1 (6 bases). Between the trimmed V and J ends, which lost 7 bases and 6 bases, there was a span of 13 bases. CDR1 is LNHDA and CDR2 is SQIVND in the germline V gene (reference sequence). This CDR3 spans 13 amino acids. The CDR3 reads CASNNRVRQPQHF. The CDR3 DNA follows: TGTGCCAGTAATAACAGGGTTCGTCAGCCCCAGCATTTT.

This chain links TRBV4-1 with TRBJ1-6, with 11 bases identical to TRBD1. The CDR3 has 16 amino acids. Germline CDR1 and CDR2: MGHRA and YSYEKL. V was clipped by 0 bases and J by 7 bases; unmatched bases: 2. CDR3 coding DNA: TGCGCCAGCAGCCAAGAGGGGACAGGGGGAAATTCACCCCTCCACTTT. This gives the protein CASSQEGTGGNSPLHF.

This CDR3 reads CASSLAGGETQHF. In nucleotides, the CDR3 is TGCGCCAGCAGCCTGGCGGGGGGAGAGACCCAGCATTTT. V is TRBV5-1 and J is TRBJ1-5; D possibly corresponds to TRBD1 (5 bases). Germline V CDR1 and CDR2: SGHRS, YFSETQ. The CDR3 has 13 amino acids. The V and J ends lost 4 bases and 11 bases respectively, with 16 bases between them.

V is TRBV27 and J is TRBJ1-2; possible D gene TRBD1, 6 bases. Between the trimmed V and J ends, which lost 2 bases and 3 bases, there was a span of 10 bases. Germline-derived CDR1 and CDR2 are MNHEY and SMNVEV (reference sequence). The CDR3 totals 14 residues. CDR3 sequence: CASSLVGGHYGYTF. CDR3 nucleotides: TGTGCCAGCAGTTTAGTGGGGGGGCACTATGGCTACACCTTC.

The V call is TRBV25-1, the J call TRBJ2-1; the D gene is possibly TRBD2 (6 bases). The V gene's germline CDR1 is MGHDK and CDR2 SYGVNS. V was shortened by 7 bases and J by 0 bases, with 13 bases between the two germline ends. The CDR3 runs to 15 residues. In DNA, the CDR3 is TGTGCCAGCATGGACGGGGGAACCTCCTACAATGAGCAGTTCTTC. This gives the protein CASMDGGTSYNEQFF.

The CDR3 coding sequence is TGTGCCAGCAGCTTGCCAGGGGGCAATCAGCCCCAGCATTTT. Its translation: CASSLPGGNQPQHF. The rearrangement uses TRBV5-4 and TRBJ1-5; D might be TRBD1 (6 bases). The CDR3 is made up of 14 amino acids. The germline CDR1 and CDR2 sequences are SGHNT and YYREEE (reference sequence). V shed 1 base and J shed 2 bases, with 7 bases lying between them.

The chain combines TRBV2 with TRBJ2-7; 7 positions agree with TRBD2. The ends lost 9 bases at V and 6 bases at J; junction bases unmatched: 11. CDR3 length: 13 residues. CDR1 is SNHLY, CDR2 FYNNEI, per germline. CDR3 region: CARGGNRDSEQYF. The CDR3, as DNA: TGTGCCAGGGGGGGGAATAGGGACTCCGAGCAGTACTTC.

CDR3 nucleotide sequence: TGTGCCAGCAGCTCCCCGCGCGGGGGGTTATATACGCAGTATTTT. Translated: CASSSPRGGLYTQYF. The chain couples TRBV7-2 to TRBJ2-3; 8 bases match TRBD2. Trimming removed 4 bases from V and 7 bases from J; junction bases left unmatched: 10. The CDR3 has 15 amino acids. Germline V gives CDR1 SGHTA, CDR2 FQGNSA.

This clone was found a few times. The chain uses TRBV11-3 and TRBJ2-7; possible D gene TRBD2, 6 bases. Germline assignment: CDR1 SGHNT and CDR2 YENEEA. The CDR3 totals 14 residues. Trimming took 2 bases from V and 1 from J, leaving 9 bases between them. The CDR3 sequence: CASSLSAGSYEQYF. The CDR3 DNA is TGTGCCAGCAGCTTATCTGCGGGATCCTACGAGCAGTACTTC.

V gene TRBV4-1 combines with J gene TRBJ2-1; D is unclear. The germline V gene has CDR1 MGHRA and CDR2 YSYEKL. V shed 0 bases and J shed 12 bases, with 15 bases lying between them. The CDR3 extends over 14 amino acids. The CDR3 nucleotides read TGCGCCAGCAGCCAAGAGTCGGTTATCGATGGGCAGTTCTTC. Its translation is CASSQESVIDGQFF.

This chain's CDR3 is CARSLTGSGELFF. The DNA of the CDR3 is TGTGCCAGAAGTTTAACAGGATCCGGGGAGCTGTTTTTT. The chain carries TRBV5-3 and TRBJ2-2, with D perhaps matching TRBD1 (5 bases). TRBV5-3 is noted as an ORF with a role that remains uncertain. The CDR3 covers 13 residues. Between the trimmed V and J ends, which lost 5 bases and 6 bases, there was a span of 11 bases.

The chain uses TRBV11-2 and TRBJ2-2, with TRBD2 identical over 14 bases. With V trimmed by 8 bases and J by 7 bases, 9 bases remained unmatched. Germline CDR1 is SGHAT and CDR2 is FQNNGV. CDR3 length: 16 residues. In DNA form, the CDR3 reads TGTGCCAGCGGATCTGGACTAGCGGGGGGAGTCGGGGAGCTGTTTTTT. This translates into CASGSGLAGGVGELFF.

This clone was recorded once. The V gene is TRBV5-1, the J gene TRBJ1-5, with 7 bases aligning to TRBD1. V dropped 0 bases and J dropped 6; count of bases not matched to a gene: 6. The CDR3 covers 15 residues. CDR1 and CDR2 (germline): SGHRS, YFSETQ. CDR3 DNA: TGCGCCAGCAGCTTGGACGGACAGGCAAGTCAGCCCCAGCATTTT. This codes for CASSLDGQASQPQHF.

V usage is TRBV19 and J usage is TRBJ1-1, with TRBD1 as a possible D gene (5 bases). Germline V gene data show CDR1 as LNHDA and CDR2 as SQIVND (reference sequence). The CDR3 is made up of 16 amino acids. V lost 3 bases to trimming and J lost 1 base, with 15 bases between them. In DNA, the CDR3 is TGTGCCAGTAGTATTCTAGCGGGGCAGGGGAACACTGAAGCTTTCTTT. It specifies CASSILAGQGNTEAFF. Looking up the rest from reference TRBV19 and TRBJ1-1 gives the full variable domain: DGGITQSPKYLFRKEGQNVTLSCEQNLNHDAMYWYRQDPGQGLRLIYYSQIVNDFQKGDIAEGYSVSREKKESFPLTVTSAQKNPTAFYLCASSILAGQGNTEAFFGQGTRLTVV.

The chain joins TRBV7-8 to TRBJ1-4, with 9 bases matching TRBD1. The trim removed 5 bases at V and 7 bases at J, leaving 5 bases unmatched. The CDR3 spans 14 residues. CDR1 and CDR2 (germline): SGHVS, FQNEAQ. The CDR3, as DNA: TGTGCCAGCAGCCCACAGGGGGCGACTGAAAAACTGTTTTTT. Translated, it gives CASSPQGATEKLFF.

This CDR3 reads CASSPMGQGSGGYTF. Here the CDR3 DNA reads TGTGCCAGCAGCCCAATGGGACAGGGTTCTGGTGGCTACACCTTC. The chain carries TRBV7-9 and TRBJ1-2; the match to TRBD1 covers 9 bases. V shed 5 bases and J 7 bases; nucleotides not matched to a gene: 11. The germline V gene has CDR1 SEHNR and CDR2 FQNEAQ (reference sequence). This CDR3 is 15 amino acids long.

This sequence joins TRBV5-1 and TRBJ2-5; the match to TRBD2 covers 12 bases. This CDR3 has 14 residues. Germline CDR1 and CDR2: SGHRS and YFSETQ. Losses at the gene ends were 7 bases for V and 5 bases for J; bases not matched to a gene: 6. CDR3 sequence reads: CASLTSGGVETQYF. CDR3 bases: TGCGCCAGCTTGACTAGCGGGGGTGTCGAGACCCAGTACTTC. Based on the CDR3 plus reference TRBV5-1 and TRBJ2-5, the full variable domain is KAGVTQTPRYLIKTRGQQVTLSCSPISGHRSVSWYQQTPGQGLQFLFEYFSETQRNKGNFPGRFSGRQFSNSRSEMNVSTLELGDSALYLCASLTSGGVETQYFGPGTRLLVL.